The present T cell receptor (beta chain) was sequenced within a study of blood T cell repertoires in COVID-19. In the source study's methods: It was from reference gene primer amplification that nucleated cell counts were estimated. Only in-frame clones appear in the TCRdb table, and some are missing; sequencing was by immunoSEQ multiplex PCR. D and trimming come from the DNA, and the V and J calls and clone size come from that table. Counted here are 140,000 or so clones, around 90% occurring once; the ten biggest clones make up over 9.5%. This CDR3 spans 13 amino acids. CDR1 and CDR2 (germline): SQVTM, ANQGSEA. V lost 5 bases and J 8 bases, leaving 15 bases between the germline ends.

This TCR was recovered from a man aged 60 to 75 with active or convalescent COVID-19. The specimen was peripheral blood. V and J are TRBV29-1 and TRBJ1-4, with a weak D call TRBD1 (6 bases). The CDR3 protein is CSVRAGEWEKLFF. Written as DNA, the CDR3 is TGCAGCGTTCGGGCAGGGGAGTGGGAAAAACTGTTTTTT.